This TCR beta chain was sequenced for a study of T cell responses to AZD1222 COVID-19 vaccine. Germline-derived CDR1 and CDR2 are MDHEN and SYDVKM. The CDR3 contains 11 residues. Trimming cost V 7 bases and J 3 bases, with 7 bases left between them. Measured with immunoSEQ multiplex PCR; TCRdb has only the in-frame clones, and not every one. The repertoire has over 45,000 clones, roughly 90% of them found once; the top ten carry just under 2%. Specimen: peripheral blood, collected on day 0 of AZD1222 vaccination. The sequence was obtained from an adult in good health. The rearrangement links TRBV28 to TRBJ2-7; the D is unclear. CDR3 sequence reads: CASNTGYEQYF. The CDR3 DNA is TGTGCCAGCAATACCGGCTACGAGCAGTACTTC.